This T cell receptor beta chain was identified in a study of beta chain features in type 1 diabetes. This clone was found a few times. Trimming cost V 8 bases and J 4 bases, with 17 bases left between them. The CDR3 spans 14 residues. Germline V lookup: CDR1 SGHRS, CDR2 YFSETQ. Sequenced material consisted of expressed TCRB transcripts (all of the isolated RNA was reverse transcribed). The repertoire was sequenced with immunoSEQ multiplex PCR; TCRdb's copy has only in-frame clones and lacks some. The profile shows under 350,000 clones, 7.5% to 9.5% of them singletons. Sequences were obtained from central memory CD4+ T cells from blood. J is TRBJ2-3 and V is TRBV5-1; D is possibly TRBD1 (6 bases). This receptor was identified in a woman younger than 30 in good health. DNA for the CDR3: TGCGCCAGTAGGAGGACAGCGTCTTCAGATACGCAGTATTTT. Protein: CASRRTASSDTQYF.